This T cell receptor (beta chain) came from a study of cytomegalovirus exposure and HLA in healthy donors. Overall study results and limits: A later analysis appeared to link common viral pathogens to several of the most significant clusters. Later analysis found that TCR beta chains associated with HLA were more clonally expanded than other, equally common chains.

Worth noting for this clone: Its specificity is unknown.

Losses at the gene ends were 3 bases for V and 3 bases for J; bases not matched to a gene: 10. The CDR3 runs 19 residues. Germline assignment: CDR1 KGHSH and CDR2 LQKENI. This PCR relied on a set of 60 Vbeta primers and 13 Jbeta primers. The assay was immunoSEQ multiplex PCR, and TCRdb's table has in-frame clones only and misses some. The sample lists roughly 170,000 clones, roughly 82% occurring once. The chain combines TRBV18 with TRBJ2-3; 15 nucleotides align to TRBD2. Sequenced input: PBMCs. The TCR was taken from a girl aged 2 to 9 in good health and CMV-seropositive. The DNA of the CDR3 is TGTGCCAGCTCACCGCCCGGGACTAGCGGGAGGTACGGTACAGATACGCAGTATTTT. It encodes CASSPPGTSGRYGTDTQYF.